This passage covers 5 T cell receptor beta chains from one sample sequenced in a study of Graves' ophthalmopathy and Graves' hyperthyroidism. RNA transcripts were the template, and TCR beta CDR3 regions were amplified from them. Investigators did first-round RT-PCR with HTBI primers, then second-round multiplex PCR. TCRdb analysed the multiplex PCR reads with MiXCR anew, one entry per CDR3 protein. Here the sample spans 500,000 to 700,000 distinct CDR3 sequences, roughly 39% being singletons. Sample: peripheral blood or thyroid tissue (not recorded which). These receptors all come from an adult man with Graves' hyperthyroidism.

The table lists this clonotype with a few counts. This rearrangement joins TRBV6-5 to TRBJ1-1; D call uncertain. CDR3 length: 16 amino acids. Trimming cost V 1 base and J 7 bases, with 19 bases left between them. Per the germline V gene, CDR1 is MNHEY and CDR2 is SVGAGI. CDR3 sequence (DNA): TGTGCCAGCAGTTACTTGGGGTTGGGGAGGAGCGTTGAAGCTTTCTTT. Its protein product is CASSYLGLGRSVEAFF.

V is TRBV4-1 and J is TRBJ1-2, with D unclear. Trimming removed 0 bases from V and 5 bases from J, with 7 bases in between. The germline V gene has CDR1 MGHRA and CDR2 YSYEKL. The CDR3 totals 13 residues. The CDR3 is CASSQDEGYGYTF. The CDR3 nucleotides are TGCGCCAGCAGCCAAGATGAGGGATATGGCTACACCTTC.

The table lists this clonotype with a few counts. The chain has TRBV6-6 and TRBJ2-2; D unclear. The V end lost 0 bases, the J end lost 6 bases, and 5 bases lay between the germline ends. The germline V gene encodes CDR1 MNHNY and CDR2 SVGAGI (reference sequence). The CDR3 extends over 13 amino acids. CDR3 residues: CASSYSGSGELFF. The CDR3 nucleotides read TGTGCCAGCAGTTACTCAGGTTCCGGGGAGCTGTTTTTT.

The chain has TRBV5-1 and TRBJ2-7; weak D call: TRBD2 (6 bases). The end of the DNA is better explained by TRBJ2-1, so the J call may be wrong. Germline V gene lookup returns CDR1 SGHRS and CDR2 YFSETQ. CDR3 length equals 15 residues. In DNA form, the CDR3 reads TGCGCCAGCAGCTTGGTCCCTAGCGACTACAATGAGCAGTTCTTC. Protein product: CASSLVPSDYNEQFF.

With regard to this clonotype: A clone one base away is much larger, so this may be a read error. V usage is TRBV7-9 and J usage is TRBJ2-7; a weak D match, TRBD1 (6 bases). In germline, CDR1 is SEHNR, CDR2 FQNEAQ (reference sequence). The CDR3 loop spans 15 amino acids. CDR3: CASSQGWTDSYEQYF. The CDR3 DNA is TGCGCCAGCAGCCAAGGGTGGACAGACTCCTACGAGCAGTACTTC.